The 26 T cell receptor beta chains reported below all come from one sample, sequenced in a study of PD-L1 blockade in urothelial cancer. As to time point: peripheral blood 6 weeks after treatment start. Only in-frame clones appear in the TCRdb table, and some are missing; sequencing was by immunoSEQ multiplex PCR. Among some 48,000 clones listed, about 90% were seen once. The material sequenced was PBMCs, taken around atezolizumab (anti-PD-L1) treatment. These receptors all stem from a man in his 60s with urothelial cancer.

The chain couples TRBV29-1 to TRBJ1-1; 7 bases line up with TRBD1. The germline V gene has CDR1 SQVTM and CDR2 ANQGSEA. CDR3 length: 13 residues. V trimming: 6 bases; J trimming: 3 bases; junction bases outside the gene matches: 7. DNA for the CDR3: TGCAGCGTCGCCGGACAGGCCCACACTGAAGCTTTCTTT. As protein: CSVAGQAHTEAFF.

V usage is TRBV6-6 and J usage is TRBJ1-3, with unresolved D. V was trimmed by 6 bases and J by 0 bases, leaving 12 bases between them. CDR1 MNHNY and CDR2 SVGAGI come from the germline V gene (reference sequence). The CDR3 is made up of 15 amino acids. In DNA form, the CDR3 reads TGTGCCAGCAGCCCAGGTGGTTCCTCTGGAAACACCATATATTTT. It codes for CASSPGGSSGNTIYF.

The chain recombines TRBV5-5 with TRBJ2-5; 7 bases align to TRBD1. This CDR3 is built from 15 residues. V gave up 0 bases and J gave up 2 bases; unmatched junction bases: 4. Per the germline V gene, CDR1 is SGHKS and CDR2 is YYEKEE (reference sequence). The CDR3 here is CASSLVGTAQETQYF. The CDR3 nucleotides read TGTGCCAGCAGCTTGGTGGGGACAGCGCAAGAGACCCAGTACTTC.

CDR3: CASSLDGPELAGVYEQYF. CDR3 DNA: TGTGCCAGCAGCTTAGATGGGCCGGAACTAGCGGGGGTGTACGAGCAGTACTTC. The chain combines TRBV11-3 with TRBJ2-7; TRBD2 matches at 11 bases. The J segment lost 4 bases and the V segment lost 0 bases, leaving 11 bases of the junction unmatched. The CDR3 has 18 amino acids. Looked up from germline, CDR1 is SGHNT and CDR2 is YENEEA. The variable domain in full, completed from reference TRBV11-3 and TRBJ2-7, reads EAGVVQSPRYKIIEKKQPVAFWCNPISGHNTLYWYLQNLGQGPELLIRYENEEAVDDSQLPKDRFSAERLKGVDSTLKIQPAELGDSAVYLCASSLDGPELAGVYEQYFGPGTRLTVT.

The genes are TRBV1 and TRBJ2-3; TRBD2 was called by the table and not checked on the DNA. TRBV1 is classified as a pseudogene. This CDR3 contains 16 residues. The CDR3 reads CTSSQDLAGGIDTQYF. Here the CDR3 DNA reads TGCACCAGCAGCCAAGATCTGGCGGGGGGGATAGATACGCAGTATTTT.

The chain combines TRBV7-2 with TRBJ2-5, with D perhaps matching TRBD1 (6 bases). Germline V CDR1 and CDR2: SGHTA, FQGNSA. This CDR3 comprises 17 residues. V was clipped by 1 base and J by 9 bases, with 24 bases between them. The CDR3, as DNA: TGTGCCAGCAGCTTAGTGTCTCAGGGCAGGGGTGGGAGTCCCCAGTACTTC. This sequence encodes CASSLVSQGRGGSPQYF.

The chain is built from TRBV5-1 and TRBJ2-5; 7 bases are shared with TRBD1. Losses at the gene ends were 5 bases for V and 4 bases for J; bases not matched to a gene: 8. CDR1 is SGHRS and CDR2 is YFSETQ in the germline V gene. CDR3 length equals 14 residues. As DNA, the CDR3 is TGCGCCAGCAGACAAGGGACAGATCGAGAGACCCAGTACTTC. It is translated as CASRQGTDRETQYF.

The V gene is TRBV20-1, the J gene TRBJ2-7, with D uncertain. The CDR3 contains 11 residues. Trimming removed 3 bases from V and 2 bases from J, with 5 bases in between. Germline lookup yields CDR1 DFQATT and CDR2 SNEGSKA (reference sequence). In nucleotides, the CDR3 is TGCAGTGCTAGGTCAACCTACGAGCAGTACTTC. Translating gives CSARSTYEQYF.

The chain carries TRBV11-3 and TRBJ2-5; D might be TRBD2 (6 bases). Germline CDR1 reads SGHNT; CDR2 reads YENEEA. This CDR3 is built from 13 residues. Trimming took off 2 bases at V and 5 bases at J, with 9 bases between the two ends. The CDR3 reads CASSLQGGETQYF. In nucleotides, the CDR3 is TGTGCCAGCAGCTTACAGGGAGGCGAGACCCAGTACTTC.

The V call is TRBV30, the J call TRBJ2-7; possible D gene TRBD1, 6 bases. V lost 7 bases to trimming and J lost 4 bases, with 11 bases between them. This CDR3 has 11 amino acids. Looked up from germline, CDR1 is GTSNPN and CDR2 is SVGIG (reference sequence). Written as DNA, the CDR3 is TGTGCCTCAGGACAGACTTACGAGCAGTACTTC. Amino acids: CASGQTYEQYF.

This chain connects TRBV11-3 to TRBJ1-2; D unresolved. V lost 1 base and J 8 bases, leaving 5 bases between the germline ends. Germline-derived CDR1 and CDR2 are SGHNT and YENEEA. CDR3 size: 11 residues. CDR3 residues: CASSLGRGYTF. DNA of the CDR3: TGTGCCAGCAGCTTAGGGAGGGGCTACACCTTC.

V is TRBV11-2 and J is TRBJ2-2, with D unresolved. V dropped 0 bases and J dropped 3 bases, with 5 bases sitting between them. Germline CDR1 is SGHAT and CDR2 is FQNNGV. CDR3 length: 14 residues. The CDR3 region has the DNA TGTGCCAGCAGCTTAGAACTTTACACCGGGGAGCTGTTTTTT. Translated, it gives CASSLELYTGELFF.

The gene calls are TRBV5-8 and TRBJ2-3; D gene uncertain. Looked up from germline, CDR1 is SGHTS and CDR2 is YDEGEE. The CDR3 consists of 15 residues. Trimming removed 1 base at V and 4 bases at J, with 13 bases between. CDR3 region: CASSLLRGVADTQYF. Written as DNA, the CDR3 is TGTGCCAGCAGCTTGTTGCGAGGTGTGGCAGATACGCAGTATTTT.

This sequence joins TRBV25-1 and TRBJ2-5; TRBD2 aligns across 7 bases. The CDR3 has 14 amino acids. The junction had 4 bases not matched to a gene; V was cut back by 2 bases and J by 4 bases. CDR1 is MGHDK and CDR2 is SYGVNS in the germline V gene. CDR3 DNA sequence: TGTGCCAGCAGTGAACAAGGACTAGTAGAGACCCAGTACTTC. Translation gives CASSEQGLVETQYF.

This chain uses TRBV19 with TRBJ2-1, with 13 bases aligning to TRBD2. The germline CDR1 and CDR2 sequences are LNHDA and SQIVND (reference sequence). V dropped 3 bases and J dropped 6; count of bases not matched to a gene: 5. The CDR3 runs to 16 residues. CDR3 coding DNA: TGTGCCAGTAGTATTGGGACTAGCGGGGTTACCAATGAGCAGTTCTTC. Its protein is CASSIGTSGVTNEQFF. The full variable domain, with the rest looked up from reference TRBV19 and TRBJ2-1, is DGGITQSPKYLFRKEGQNVTLSCEQNLNHDAMYWYRQDPGQGLRLIYYSQIVNDFQKGDIAEGYSVSREKKESFPLTVTSAQKNPTAFYLCASSIGTSGVTNEQFFGPGTRLTVL.

V and J are TRBV11-2 and TRBJ2-5, with 7 bases fitting TRBD2. Germline V gene sequence: CDR1 SGHAT, CDR2 FQNNGV. The CDR3 has 15 amino acids. V lost 1 base and J lost 5; bases outside the gene matches: 7. The CDR3 spells CASSLAGEGRETQYF. The CDR3 nucleotides are TGTGCCAGCAGCTTAGCGGGGGAGGGGAGGGAGACCCAGTACTTC.

The V gene is TRBV4-2, the J gene TRBJ2-5; TRBD2 agrees at 8 bases. The length of the CDR3 is 16 residues. CDR1 and CDR2 from the germline V gene are LGHNA and YNFKEQ. The junction had 8 bases not matched to a gene; V was cut back by 1 base and J by 4 bases. DNA for the CDR3: TGTGCCAGCAGCCAAGGCCCCGGGGGGGCCGGAGAGACCCAGTACTTC. The encoded protein is CASSQGPGGAGETQYF.

V and J are TRBV27 and TRBJ1-4; D perhaps matches TRBD1 (5 bases). Germline CDR1 MNHEY, CDR2 SMNVEV (reference sequence). The CDR3 sequence is 15 residues long. Trimming shortened V by 5 bases and J by 3 bases, and 13 bases separated the two germline ends. Here the CDR3 reads CASSPGTAANEKLFF. As DNA, the CDR3 is TGTGCCAGCAGTCCGGGGACTGCAGCTAATGAAAAACTGTTTTTT. Variable domain in full (rest from reference TRBV27 and TRBJ1-4): EAQVTQNPRYLITVTGKKLTVTCSQNMNHEYMSWYRQDPGLGLRQIYYSMNVEVTDKGDVPEGYKVSRKEKRNFPLILESPSPNQTSLYFCASSPGTAANEKLFFGSGTQLSVL.

V is TRBV19 and J is TRBJ1-5; 8 bases are a match to TRBD1. Germline V CDR1 and CDR2: LNHDA, SQIVND (reference sequence). This CDR3 spans 15 amino acids. With 6 bases clipped from V and 4 bases from J, the junction kept 8 bases outside the gene matches. The CDR3 DNA is TGTGCCAGTAGGATGAGGACAGGGCGGAATCAGCCCCAGCATTTT. Protein product: CASRMRTGRNQPQHF.

The chain recombines TRBV7-8 with TRBJ2-1; 7 bases line up with TRBD1. V lost 4 bases to trimming and J lost 5 bases; unmatched junction nucleotides: 11. Germline V gives CDR1 SGHVS, CDR2 FQNEAQ. The length of the CDR3 is 16 residues. In nucleotides, the CDR3 is TGTGCCAGCAGCTCCCCAGGGGGTCTCGAGAACAATGAGCAGTTCTTC. Translation gives CASSSPGGLENNEQFF.

The rearrangement uses TRBV5-4 and TRBJ2-4; possibly TRBD1 for D (7 bases). The CDR3 contains 14 residues. Germline V gene sequence: CDR1 SGHNT, CDR2 YYREEE (reference sequence). Trimming took 3 bases from V and 8 from J, leaving 15 bases between them. The CDR3 reads CASSSEGQTDIQYF. CDR3 sequence (DNA): TGTGCCAGCAGCTCGGAGGGACAGACCGACATTCAGTACTTC.

The chain couples TRBV11-3 to TRBJ2-1, with TRBD1 identical over 11 bases. In germline, CDR1 is SGHNT, CDR2 YENEEA. The CDR3 covers 15 residues. Trimming cost V 5 bases and J 4 bases; bases outside gene matches: 4. The CDR3 region has the DNA TGTGCCAGCAGCCGGGGGACAGGGGGTTACAATGAGCAGTTCTTC. It encodes CASSRGTGGYNEQFF. The full variable domain, completed using reference TRBV11-3 and TRBJ2-1, is EAGVVQSPRYKIIEKKQPVAFWCNPISGHNTLYWYLQNLGQGPELLIRYENEEAVDDSQLPKDRFSAERLKGVDSTLKIQPAELGDSAVYLCASSRGTGGYNEQFFGPGTRLTVL.

This clone has just a few counts. The CDR3 protein is CASSGGAGFETQYF. The CDR3, as DNA: TGTGCCAGCAGCGGGGGAGCGGGGTTTGAGACCCAGTACTTC. V gene TRBV4-2 combines with J gene TRBJ2-5; 7 bases fit TRBD2. The germline CDR1 and CDR2 sequences are LGHNA and YNFKEQ. J was trimmed by 5 bases and V by 5 bases; bases with no gene match: 8. The CDR3 is made up of 14 amino acids.

DNA for the CDR3: TGTGCCAGCAGCGAGACACACTTGAACACTGAAGCTTTCTTT. Residues: CASSETHLNTEAFF. This sequence joins TRBV9 and TRBJ1-1; no definite D call. Per germline, CDR1 SGDLS and CDR2 YYNGEE. The V and J ends lost 3 bases and 0 bases respectively, with 9 bases between them. This CDR3 spans 14 amino acids.

The chain joins TRBV28 to TRBJ2-1, with 8 nucleotides matching TRBD2. The CDR3 has 14 residues. Germline V gene data show CDR1 as MDHEN and CDR2 as SYDVKM. V lost 6 bases, J lost 10 bases, and 11 bases stayed unmatched. CDR3 residues: CASSPSAGGREQFF. The CDR3 nucleotides are TGTGCCAGCAGCCCCTCTGCGGGGGGACGAGAGCAGTTCTTC.

J is TRBJ2-5 and V is TRBV2; 9 bases match TRBD1. Per the germline V gene, CDR1 is SNHLY and CDR2 is FYNNEI. The V segment lost 5 bases and the J segment 4 bases; nucleotides outside the gene matches: 8. CDR3 length equals 15 residues. The CDR3 spells CASSKDRGVVETQYF. The CDR3, as DNA: TGTGCCAGCAGTAAGGACAGGGGCGTCGTAGAGACCCAGTACTTC.